This T cell receptor beta chain emerged from a study of T cells in Graves' hyperthyroidism and ophthalmopathy. General study points: A model built on 13 V-J features separated ophthalmopathy from stable hyperthyroidism. Blood shared most expanded thyroid clonotypes above 0.001.

It was RNA transcripts that yielded the amplified TCR beta CDR3 regions. The HTBI primer set served for first-round RT-PCR of the TCR CDR3. TCRdb itself ran the multiplex PCR reads through MiXCR, one entry per CDR3 protein. The profile shows hundreds of thousands of distinct CDR3 sequences, 16% of them singletons. Looked up from germline, CDR1 is KGHSH and CDR2 is LQKENI. V lost 6 bases and J lost 2, with 16 bases in between. The CDR3 contains 16 residues. This clonotype was detected only a few times. Antigen unknown. This sequence was found in a woman between 40 and 55 years old with Graves' ophthalmopathy. The chain couples TRBV18 to TRBJ1-4; D gene ambiguous. Source material: blood. CDR3 DNA: TGTGCCAGCTCTTGGTTGGCAGTGCGTACTAATGAAAAACTGTTTTTT. Translating gives CASSWLAVRTNEKLFF.